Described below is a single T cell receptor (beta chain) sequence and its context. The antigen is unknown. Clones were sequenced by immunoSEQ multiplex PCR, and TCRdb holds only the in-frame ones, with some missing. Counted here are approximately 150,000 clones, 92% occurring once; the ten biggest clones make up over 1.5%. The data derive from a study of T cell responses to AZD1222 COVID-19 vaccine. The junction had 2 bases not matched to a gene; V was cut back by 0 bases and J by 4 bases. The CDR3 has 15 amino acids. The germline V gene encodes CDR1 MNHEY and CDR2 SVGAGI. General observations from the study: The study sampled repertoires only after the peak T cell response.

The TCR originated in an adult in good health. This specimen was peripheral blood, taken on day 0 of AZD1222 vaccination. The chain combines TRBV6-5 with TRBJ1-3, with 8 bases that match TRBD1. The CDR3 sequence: CASSYSRTGGNTIYF. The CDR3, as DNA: TGTGCCAGCAGTTACTCCAGGACAGGGGGAAACACCATATATTTT.